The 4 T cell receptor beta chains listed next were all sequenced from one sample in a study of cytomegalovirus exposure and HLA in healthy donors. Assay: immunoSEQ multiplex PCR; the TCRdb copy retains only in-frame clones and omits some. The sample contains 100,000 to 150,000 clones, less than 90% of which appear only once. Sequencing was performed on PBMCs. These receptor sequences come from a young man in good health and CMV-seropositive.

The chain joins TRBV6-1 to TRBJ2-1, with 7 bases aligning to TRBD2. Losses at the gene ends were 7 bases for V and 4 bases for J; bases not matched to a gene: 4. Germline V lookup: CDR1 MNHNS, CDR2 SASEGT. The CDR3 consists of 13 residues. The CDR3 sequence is CASKLASYNEQFF. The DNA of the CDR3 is TGTGCCAGCAAACTAGCGAGTTACAATGAGCAGTTCTTC.

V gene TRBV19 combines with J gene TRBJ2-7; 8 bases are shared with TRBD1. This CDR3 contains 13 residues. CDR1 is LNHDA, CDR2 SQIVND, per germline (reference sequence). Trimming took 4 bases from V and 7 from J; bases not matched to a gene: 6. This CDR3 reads CASSTQGAGEQYF. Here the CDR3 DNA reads TGTGCCAGTAGTACCCAGGGGGCTGGGGAGCAGTACTTC.

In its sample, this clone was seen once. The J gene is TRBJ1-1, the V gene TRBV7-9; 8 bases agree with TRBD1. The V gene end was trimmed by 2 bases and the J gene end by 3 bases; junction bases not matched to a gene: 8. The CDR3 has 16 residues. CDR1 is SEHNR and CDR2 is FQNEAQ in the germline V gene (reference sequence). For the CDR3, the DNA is TGTGCCAGCAGCTTATTGCCAGGGGGACAGGACACTGAAGCTTTCTTT. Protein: CASSLLPGGQDTEAFF. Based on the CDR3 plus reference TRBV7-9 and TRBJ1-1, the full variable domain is DTGVSQNPRHKITKRGQNVTFRCDPISEHNRLYWYRQTLGQGPEFLTYFQNEAQLEKSRLLSDRFSAERPKGSFSTLEIQRTEQGDSAMYLCASSLLPGGQDTEAFFGQGTRLTVV.

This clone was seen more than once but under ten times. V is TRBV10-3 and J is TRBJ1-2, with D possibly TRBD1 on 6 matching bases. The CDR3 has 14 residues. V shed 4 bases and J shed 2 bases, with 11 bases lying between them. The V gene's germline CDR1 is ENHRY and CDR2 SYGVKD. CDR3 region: CAISALQGNYGYTF. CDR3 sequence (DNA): TGTGCCATCAGTGCCTTACAGGGAAACTATGGCTACACCTTC.